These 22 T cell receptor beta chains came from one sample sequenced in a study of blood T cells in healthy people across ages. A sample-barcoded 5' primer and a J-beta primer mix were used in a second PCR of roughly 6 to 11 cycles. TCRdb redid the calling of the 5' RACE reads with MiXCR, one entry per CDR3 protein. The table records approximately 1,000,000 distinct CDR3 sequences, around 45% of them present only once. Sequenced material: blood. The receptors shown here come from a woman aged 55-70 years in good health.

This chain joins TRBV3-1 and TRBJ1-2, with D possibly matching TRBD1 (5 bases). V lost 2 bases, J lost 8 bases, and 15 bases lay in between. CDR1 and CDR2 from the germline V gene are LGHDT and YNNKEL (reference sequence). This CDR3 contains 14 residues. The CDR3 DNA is TGTGCCAGCAGCCAACTAGCGGGACGGGGAGGCTACACCTTC. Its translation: CASSQLAGRGGYTF. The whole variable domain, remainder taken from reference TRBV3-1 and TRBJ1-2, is DTAVSQTPKYLVTQMGNDKSIKCEQNLGHDTMYWYKQDSKKFLKIMFSYNNKELIINETVPNRFSPKSPDKAHLNLHINSLELGDSAVYFCASSQLAGRGGYTFGSGTRLTVV.

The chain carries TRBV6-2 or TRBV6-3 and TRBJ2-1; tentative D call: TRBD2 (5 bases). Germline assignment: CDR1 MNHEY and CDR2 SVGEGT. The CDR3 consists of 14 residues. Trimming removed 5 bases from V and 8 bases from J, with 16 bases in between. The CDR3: CASSDVGLADEQFF. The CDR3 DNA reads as TGTGCCAGCAGTGACGTGGGTCTAGCCGATGAGCAGTTCTTC.

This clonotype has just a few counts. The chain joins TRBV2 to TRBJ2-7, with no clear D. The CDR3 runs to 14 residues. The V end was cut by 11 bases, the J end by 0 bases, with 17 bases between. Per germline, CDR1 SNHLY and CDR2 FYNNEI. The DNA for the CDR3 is TGTGCCGCAGGACCTTTCCAGAGCTCCTACGAGCAGTACTTC. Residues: CAAGPFQSSYEQYF.

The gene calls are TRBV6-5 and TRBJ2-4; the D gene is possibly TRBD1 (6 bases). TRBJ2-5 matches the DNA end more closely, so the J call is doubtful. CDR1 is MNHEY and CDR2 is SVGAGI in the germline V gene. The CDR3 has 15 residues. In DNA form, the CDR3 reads TGTGCCAGCAGAAACACACAGGGTACTGGAGAGACCCAGTACTTC. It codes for CASRNTQGTGETQYF.

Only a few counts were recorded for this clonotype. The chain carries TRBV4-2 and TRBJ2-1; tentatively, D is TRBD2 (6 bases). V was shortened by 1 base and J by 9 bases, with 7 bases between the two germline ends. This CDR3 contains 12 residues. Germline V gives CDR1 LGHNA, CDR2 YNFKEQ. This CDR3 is CASSQAGSEQFF. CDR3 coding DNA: TGTGCCAGCAGCCAAGCCGGGAGTGAGCAGTTCTTC.

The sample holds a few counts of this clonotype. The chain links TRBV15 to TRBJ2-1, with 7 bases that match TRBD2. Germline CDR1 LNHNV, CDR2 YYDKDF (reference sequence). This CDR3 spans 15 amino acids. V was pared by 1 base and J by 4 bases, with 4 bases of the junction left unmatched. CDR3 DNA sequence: TGTGCCACCAGCAGAGGTGCGGGAGCGTACAATGAGCAGTTCTTC. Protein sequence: CATSRGAGAYNEQFF.

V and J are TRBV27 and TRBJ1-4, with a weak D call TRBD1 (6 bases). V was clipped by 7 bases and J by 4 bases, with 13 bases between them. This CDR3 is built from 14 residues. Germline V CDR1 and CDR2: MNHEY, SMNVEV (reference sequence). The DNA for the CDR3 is TGTGCCAGCACCGAAGGGGGAGATAATGAAAAACTGTTTTTT. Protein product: CASTEGGDNEKLFF.

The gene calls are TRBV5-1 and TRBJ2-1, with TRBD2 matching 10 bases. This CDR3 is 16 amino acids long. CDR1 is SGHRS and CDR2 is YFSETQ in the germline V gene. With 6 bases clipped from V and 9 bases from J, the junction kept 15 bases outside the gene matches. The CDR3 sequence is CASNETPSGSFSEQFF. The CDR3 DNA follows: TGCGCCAGCAACGAAACCCCTAGCGGGAGTTTTTCTGAGCAGTTCTTC.

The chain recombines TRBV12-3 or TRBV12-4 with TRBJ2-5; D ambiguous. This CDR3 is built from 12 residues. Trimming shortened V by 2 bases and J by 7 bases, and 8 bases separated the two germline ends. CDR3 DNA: TGTGCCAGCAGTTTAAGTCTAGGGACCCAGTACTTC. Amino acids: CASSLSLGTQYF.

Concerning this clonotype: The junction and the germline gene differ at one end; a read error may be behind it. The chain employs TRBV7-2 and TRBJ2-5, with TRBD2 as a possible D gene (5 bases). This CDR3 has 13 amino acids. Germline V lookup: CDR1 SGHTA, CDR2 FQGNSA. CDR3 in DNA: TGTGCCAGCAGCGTAACTAGGGAAGAGACCCCGTACTTC. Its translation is CASSVTREETPYF.

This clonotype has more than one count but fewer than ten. In DNA, the CDR3 is TGTGCCAGCTCACCACTAGAAAGGAACACTGAAGCTTTCTTT. Encoded protein: CASSPLERNTEAFF. The chain links TRBV18 to TRBJ1-1, with D hard to call. The germline CDR1 and CDR2 sequences are KGHSH and LQKENI. The ends were cut back, 1 base at V and 1 base at J, with 7 bases in the middle. The CDR3 has 14 residues.

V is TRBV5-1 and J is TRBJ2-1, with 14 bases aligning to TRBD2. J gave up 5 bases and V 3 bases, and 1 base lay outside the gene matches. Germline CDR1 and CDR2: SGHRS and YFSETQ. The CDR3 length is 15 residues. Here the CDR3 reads CASSSGLAGDNEQFF. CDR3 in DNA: TGCGCCAGCAGCTCGGGACTAGCGGGAGACAATGAGCAGTTCTTC.

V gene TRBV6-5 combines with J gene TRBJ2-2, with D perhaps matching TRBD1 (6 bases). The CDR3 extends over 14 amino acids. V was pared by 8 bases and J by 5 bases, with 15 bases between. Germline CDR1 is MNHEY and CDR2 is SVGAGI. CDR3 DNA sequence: TGTGCCAGCGGTATTCAGGGGTATACCGGGGAGCTGTTTTTT. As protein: CASGIQGYTGELFF.

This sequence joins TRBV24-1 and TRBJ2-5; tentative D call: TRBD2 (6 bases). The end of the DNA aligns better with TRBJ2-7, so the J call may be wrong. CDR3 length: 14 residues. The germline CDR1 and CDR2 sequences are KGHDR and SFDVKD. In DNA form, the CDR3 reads TGTGCCACCAGTGTCGGCGGGGCCCCTAGCGAGCAGTACTTC. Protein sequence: CATSVGGAPSEQYF.

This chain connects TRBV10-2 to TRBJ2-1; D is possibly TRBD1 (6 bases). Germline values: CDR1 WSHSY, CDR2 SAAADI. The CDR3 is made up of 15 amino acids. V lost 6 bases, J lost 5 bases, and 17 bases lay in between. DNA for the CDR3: TGCGCCAGCAGAAACAGACAGGTATGGAACAATGAGCAGTTCTTC. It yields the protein CASRNRQVWNNEQFF.

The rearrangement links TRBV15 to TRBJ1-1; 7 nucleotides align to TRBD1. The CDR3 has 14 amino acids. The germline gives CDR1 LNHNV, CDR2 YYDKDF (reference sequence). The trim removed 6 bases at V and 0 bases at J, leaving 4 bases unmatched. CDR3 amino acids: CATRWDRLNTEAFF. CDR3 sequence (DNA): TGTGCCACCAGATGGGACAGATTGAACACTGAAGCTTTCTTT.

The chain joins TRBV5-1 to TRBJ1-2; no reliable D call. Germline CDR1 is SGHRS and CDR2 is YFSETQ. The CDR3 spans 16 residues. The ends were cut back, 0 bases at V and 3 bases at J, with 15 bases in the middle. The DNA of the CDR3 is TGCGCCAGCAGCTTGGAATTAAGGGCTGACTACTATGGCTACACCTTC. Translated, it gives CASSLELRADYYGYTF.

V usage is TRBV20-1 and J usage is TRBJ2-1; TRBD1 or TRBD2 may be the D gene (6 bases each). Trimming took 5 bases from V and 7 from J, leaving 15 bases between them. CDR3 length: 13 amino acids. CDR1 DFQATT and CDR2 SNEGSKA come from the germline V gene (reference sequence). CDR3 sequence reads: CSAPGASLNEQFF. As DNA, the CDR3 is TGCAGTGCTCCGGGGGCCTCCTTGAATGAGCAGTTCTTC.

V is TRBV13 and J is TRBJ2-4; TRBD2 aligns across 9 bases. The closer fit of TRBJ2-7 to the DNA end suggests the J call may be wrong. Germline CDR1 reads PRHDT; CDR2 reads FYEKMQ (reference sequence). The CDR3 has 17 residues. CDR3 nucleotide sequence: TGTGCCAGCAGCTTAACACCCGCGGGAGCGGGAGGCTACGAGCAGTACTTC. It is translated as CASSLTPAGAGGYEQYF.

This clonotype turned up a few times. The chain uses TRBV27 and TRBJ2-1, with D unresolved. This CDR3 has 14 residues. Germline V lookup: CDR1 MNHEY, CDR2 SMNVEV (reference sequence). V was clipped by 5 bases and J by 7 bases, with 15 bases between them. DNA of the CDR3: TGTGCCAGCAGTCCCGAACAGTTGGGGAATGAGCAGTTCTTC. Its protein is CASSPEQLGNEQFF.

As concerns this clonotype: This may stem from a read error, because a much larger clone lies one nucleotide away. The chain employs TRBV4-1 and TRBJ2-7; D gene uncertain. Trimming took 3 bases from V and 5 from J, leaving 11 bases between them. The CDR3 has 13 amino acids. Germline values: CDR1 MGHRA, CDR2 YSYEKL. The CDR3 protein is CASSQDQPHEQYF. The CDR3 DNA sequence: TGCGCCAGCAGCCAGGACCAGCCGCACGAGCAGTACTTC.

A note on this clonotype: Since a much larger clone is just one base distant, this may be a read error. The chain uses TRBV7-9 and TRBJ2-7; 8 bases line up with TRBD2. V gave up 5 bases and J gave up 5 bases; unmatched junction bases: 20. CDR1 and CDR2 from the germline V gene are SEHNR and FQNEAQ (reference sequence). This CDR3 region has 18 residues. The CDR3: CASSARPSSSGYVDEQYF. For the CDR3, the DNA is TGTGCCAGCAGCGCCCGCCCTTCTTCTAGCGGGTACGTTGACGAGCAGTACTTC. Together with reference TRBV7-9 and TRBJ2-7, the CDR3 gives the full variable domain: DTGVSQNPRHKITKRGQNVTFRCDPISEHNRLYWYRQTLGQGPEFLTYFQNEAQLEKSRLLSDRFSAERPKGSFSTLEIQRTEQGDSAMYLCASSARPSSSGYVDEQYFGPGTRLTVT.